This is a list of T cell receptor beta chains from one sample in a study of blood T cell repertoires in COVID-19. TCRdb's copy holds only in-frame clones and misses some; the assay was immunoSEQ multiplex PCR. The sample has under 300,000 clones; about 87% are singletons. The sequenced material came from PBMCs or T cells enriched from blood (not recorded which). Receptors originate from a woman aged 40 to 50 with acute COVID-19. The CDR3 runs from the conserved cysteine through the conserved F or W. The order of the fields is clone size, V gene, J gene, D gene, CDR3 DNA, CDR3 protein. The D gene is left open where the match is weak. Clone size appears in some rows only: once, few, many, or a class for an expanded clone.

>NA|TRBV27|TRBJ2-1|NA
TGTGCCAGCAGTCCCAACTCCGACTCCTACAATGAGCAGTTCTTC
CASSPNSDSYNEQFF
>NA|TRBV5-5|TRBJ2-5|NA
TGTGCCAGCAGCCAGGACAGCCCCGGGTCAGAGACCCAGTACTTC
CASSQDSPGSETQYF
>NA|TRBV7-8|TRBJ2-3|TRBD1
TGTGCCAGCAGCCAGGACAGGGCTTCGCAGTATTTT
CASSQDRASQYF
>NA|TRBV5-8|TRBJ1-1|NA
TGTGCCAGCAGCTACCAGCGTGTGAACACTGAAGCTTTCTTT
CASSYQRVNTEAFF
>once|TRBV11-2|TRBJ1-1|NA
TGTGCCAGCAGGCACCCCCGATTGGAGGCTTTCTTT
CASRHPRLEAFF
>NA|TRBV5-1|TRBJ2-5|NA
TGCGCCAGCAGCTTGGGACTCCTAGCGAACCAAGAGACCCAGTACTTC
CASSLGLLANQETQYF
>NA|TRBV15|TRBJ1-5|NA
TGTGCCACCAGCAGAGAACCGAGTAATCAGCCCCAGCATTTT
CATSREPSNQPQHF
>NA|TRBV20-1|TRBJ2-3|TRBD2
TGCAGTGCTAGTCCGGTAGCGGGAGTGACGGTCACAGATACGCAGTATTTT
CSASPVAGVTVTDTQYF
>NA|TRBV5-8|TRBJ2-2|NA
TGTGCCAGCAGCTTGGTAGGATATAGCGGCACGAACACCGGGGAGCTGTTTTTT
CASSLVGYSGTNTGELFF
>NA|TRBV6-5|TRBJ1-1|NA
TGTGCCAGCACCAACAGACACACTGAAGCTTTCTTT
CASTNRHTEAFF
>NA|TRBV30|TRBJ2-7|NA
TGTGCCTGGAATGTCCAGGGCTACGAGCAGTACTTC
CAWNVQGYEQYF
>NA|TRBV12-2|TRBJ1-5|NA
TGTGCAAGTCGCTTTACGTCCCCGGGACACTGTTGCTGGAGCAATCAGCCCCAGCATTTT
CASRFTSPGHCCWSNQPQHF
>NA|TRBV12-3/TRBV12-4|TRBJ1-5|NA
TGTGCCAGCAGTCCCCGGGGGGCTCAGCCCCAGCATTTT
CASSPRGAQPQHF
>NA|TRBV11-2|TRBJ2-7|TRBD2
TGTGCCAGCAGCTTCGGGCCAAGCGGGGGGGCCTCCTCCTACGAGCAGTACTTC
CASSFGPSGGASSYEQYF
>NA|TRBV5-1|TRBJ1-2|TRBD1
TGCGCCAGCAGCTCCCGAGACAGGGGCTCTTCGCTAGGCAGGGGGGGCTACACCTTC
CASSSRDRGSSLGRGGYTF
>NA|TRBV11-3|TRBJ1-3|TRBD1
TGTGCCAGCAGCTTAGTCGCCGGGGGACAGAATCCCAAATCTGGAAACACCATATATTTT
CASSLVAGGQNPKSGNTIYF
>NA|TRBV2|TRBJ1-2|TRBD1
TGTGCCAGCAGTGAAGCGGTTCGACAGGGAACTGGCTACACCTTC
CASSEAVRQGTGYTF
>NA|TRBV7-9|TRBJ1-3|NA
TGTGCCAGCAGCTTAGGGGGTTTTGGCCAGGGTGAAGGAAACACCATATATTTT
CASSLGGFGQGEGNTIYF